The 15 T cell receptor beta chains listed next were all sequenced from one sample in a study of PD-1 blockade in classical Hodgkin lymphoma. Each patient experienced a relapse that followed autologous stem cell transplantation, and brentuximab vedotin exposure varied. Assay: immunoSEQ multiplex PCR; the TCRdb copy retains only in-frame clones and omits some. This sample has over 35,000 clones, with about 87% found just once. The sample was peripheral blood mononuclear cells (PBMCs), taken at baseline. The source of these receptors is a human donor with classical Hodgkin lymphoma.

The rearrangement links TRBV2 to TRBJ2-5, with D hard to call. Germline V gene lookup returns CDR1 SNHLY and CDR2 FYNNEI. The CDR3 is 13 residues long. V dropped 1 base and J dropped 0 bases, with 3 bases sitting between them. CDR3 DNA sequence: TGTGCCAGCAGTGAAGAGTACCAAGAGACCCAGTACTTC. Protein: CASSEEYQETQYF.

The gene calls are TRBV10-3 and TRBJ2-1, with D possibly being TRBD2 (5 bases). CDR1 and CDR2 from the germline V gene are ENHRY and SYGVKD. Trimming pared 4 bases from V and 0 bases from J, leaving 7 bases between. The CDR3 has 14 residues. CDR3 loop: CAISVAGSYNEQFF. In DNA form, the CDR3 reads TGTGCCATCAGTGTTGCGGGCTCCTACAATGAGCAGTTCTTC.

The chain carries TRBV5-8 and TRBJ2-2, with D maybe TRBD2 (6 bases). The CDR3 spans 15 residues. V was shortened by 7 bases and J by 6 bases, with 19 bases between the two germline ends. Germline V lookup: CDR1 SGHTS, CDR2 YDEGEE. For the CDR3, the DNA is TGTGCCAGCTGCGGGACCCCTATCAGATCCGGGGAGCTGTTTTTT. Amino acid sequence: CASCGTPIRSGELFF.

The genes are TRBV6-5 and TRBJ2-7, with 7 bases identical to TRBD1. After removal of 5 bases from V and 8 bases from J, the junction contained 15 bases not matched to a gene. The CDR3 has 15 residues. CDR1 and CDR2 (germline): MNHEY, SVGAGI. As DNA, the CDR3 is TGTGCCAGCAGTCAAACCGGGACAGCGGAATGGAAGCAGTACTTC. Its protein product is CASSQTGTAEWKQYF.

CDR3 DNA: TGTGCCAGCAGTGAATCGGGATCCTATGGCTACACCTTC. Translation gives CASSESGSYGYTF. J is TRBJ1-2 and V is TRBV6-1, with D hard to call. Trimming stripped 2 bases from V and 4 bases from J, with 8 bases between. The germline V gene encodes CDR1 MNHNS and CDR2 SASEGT. The CDR3 is made up of 13 amino acids.

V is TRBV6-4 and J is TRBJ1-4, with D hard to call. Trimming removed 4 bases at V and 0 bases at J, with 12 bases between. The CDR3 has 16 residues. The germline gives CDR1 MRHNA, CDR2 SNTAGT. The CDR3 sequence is CASSGDGVATNEKLFF. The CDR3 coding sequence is TGTGCCAGCAGTGGAGACGGGGTTGCAACTAATGAAAAACTGTTTTTT.

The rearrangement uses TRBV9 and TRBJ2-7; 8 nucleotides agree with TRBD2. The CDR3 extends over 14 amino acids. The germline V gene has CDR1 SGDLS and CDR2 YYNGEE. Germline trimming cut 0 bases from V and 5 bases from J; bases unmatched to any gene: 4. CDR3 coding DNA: TGTGCCAGCAGCGTAGTGAGCGGGAGCGACGAGCAGTACTTC. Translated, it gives CASSVVSGSDEQYF.

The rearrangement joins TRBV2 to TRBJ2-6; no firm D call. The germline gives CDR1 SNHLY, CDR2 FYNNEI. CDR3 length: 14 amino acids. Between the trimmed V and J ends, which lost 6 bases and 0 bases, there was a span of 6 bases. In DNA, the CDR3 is TGTGCCAGCAGGCCGGGCTCTGGGGCCAACGTCCTGACTTTC. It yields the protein CASRPGSGANVLTF.

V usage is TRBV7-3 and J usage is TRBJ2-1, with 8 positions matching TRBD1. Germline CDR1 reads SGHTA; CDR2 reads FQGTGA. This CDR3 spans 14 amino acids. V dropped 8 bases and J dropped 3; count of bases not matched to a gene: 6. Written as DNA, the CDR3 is TGTGCCAGCTCCGACAGGGGAGGCTACAATGAGCAGTTCTTC. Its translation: CASSDRGGYNEQFF.

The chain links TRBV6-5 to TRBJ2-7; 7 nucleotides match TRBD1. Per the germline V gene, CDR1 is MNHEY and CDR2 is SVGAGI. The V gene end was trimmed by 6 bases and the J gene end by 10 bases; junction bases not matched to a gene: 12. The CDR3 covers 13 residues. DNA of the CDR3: TGTGCCAGCAGCCAAGACAGGGACCAAGTTCAGTACTTC. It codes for CASSQDRDQVQYF.

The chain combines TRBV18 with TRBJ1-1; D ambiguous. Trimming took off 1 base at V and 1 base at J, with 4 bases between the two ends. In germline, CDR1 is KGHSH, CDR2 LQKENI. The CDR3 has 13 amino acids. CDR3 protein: CASSPLRNTEAFF. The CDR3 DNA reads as TGTGCCAGCTCACCACTTCGGAACACTGAAGCTTTCTTT. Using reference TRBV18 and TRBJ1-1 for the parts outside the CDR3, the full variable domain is NAGVMQNPRHLVRRRGQEARLRCSPMKGHSHVYWYRQLPEEGLKFMVYLQKENIIDESGMPKERFSAEFPKEGPSILRIQQVVRGDSAAYFCASSPLRNTEAFFGQGTRLTVV.

Written as DNA, the CDR3 is TGTGCCAGCAGCTTAAGGCAGAGCTCCTATAATTCACCCCTCCACTTT. This sequence encodes CASSLRQSSYNSPLHF. The chain carries TRBV7-8 and TRBJ1-6; the D is unclear. Between the trimmed V and J ends, which lost 2 bases and 0 bases, there was a span of 8 bases. This CDR3 comprises 16 residues. Germline lookup yields CDR1 SGHVS and CDR2 FQNEAQ.

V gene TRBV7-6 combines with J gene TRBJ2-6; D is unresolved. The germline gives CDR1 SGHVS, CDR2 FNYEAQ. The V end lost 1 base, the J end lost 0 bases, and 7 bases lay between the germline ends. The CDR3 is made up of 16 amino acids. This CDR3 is CASSLGRFSGANVLTF. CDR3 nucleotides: TGTGCCAGCAGCTTAGGCAGGTTCTCTGGGGCCAACGTCCTGACTTTC. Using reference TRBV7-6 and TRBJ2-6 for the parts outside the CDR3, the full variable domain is GAGVSQSPRYKVTKRGQDVALRCDPISGHVSLYWYRQALGQGPEFLTYFNYEAQQDKSGLPNDRFSAERPEGSISTLTIQRTEQRDSAMYRCASSLGRFSGANVLTFGAGSRLTVL.

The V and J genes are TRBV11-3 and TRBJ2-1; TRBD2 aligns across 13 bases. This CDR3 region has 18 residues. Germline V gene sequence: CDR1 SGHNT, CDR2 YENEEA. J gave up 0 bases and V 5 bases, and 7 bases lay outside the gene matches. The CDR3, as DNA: TGTGCCAGCAGCCCGGGACTAGCGGGAAGGGGCTCCTACAATGAGCAGTTCTTC. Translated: CASSPGLAGRGSYNEQFF.

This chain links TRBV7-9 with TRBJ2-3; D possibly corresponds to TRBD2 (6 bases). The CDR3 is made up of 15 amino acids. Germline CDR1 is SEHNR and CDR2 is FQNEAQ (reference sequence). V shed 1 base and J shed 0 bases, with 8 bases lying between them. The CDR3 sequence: CASSLGGLSTDTQYF. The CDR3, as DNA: TGTGCCAGCAGCTTAGGTGGACTAAGCACAGATACGCAGTATTTT.